The 30 T cell receptor beta chains below come from one sample, sequenced in a study of response to subunit inactivated influenza vaccine (dated by TCRdb to 2017 to 2018). The method behind the library was RT-PCR. Sequencing took place on an Illumina HiSeq 2500. The public reads were reprocessed in TCRdb via fastp at Q25 and MiXCR, keeping in-frame beta chains. Rows with a matching CDR3 protein are joined into one entry that keeps the most common DNA and genes. For this sample there are roughly 570,000 distinct CDR3 sequences; about 14% appear just once. The leading ten clones occupy over 8.5% of the sample. The starting material was PBMCs from blood, obtained 11 to 12 days after vaccination. Every receptor here comes from a man aged 45-60 years who received an inactivated influenza vaccine. Donor details come from another sample of the same person, matched by shared clones.

This clonotype was recorded many times. The V and J genes are TRBV7-2 and TRBJ2-4; D unresolved. Trimming shortened V by 0 bases and J by 6 bases, and 12 bases separated the two germline ends. The CDR3 extends over 15 amino acids. CDR1 is SGHTA and CDR2 is FQGNSA in the germline V gene. CDR3 loop: CASSLAANRANIQYF. The CDR3 region has the DNA TGTGCCAGCAGCTTAGCGGCTAACCGGGCAAACATTCAGTACTTC.

The chain carries TRBV7-8 and TRBJ1-3; a possible D gene is TRBD1 (5 bases). The CDR3 is 16 residues long. Trimming cost V 2 bases and J 0 bases, with 11 bases left between them. Germline V CDR1 and CDR2: SGHVS, FQNEAQ. In nucleotides, the CDR3 is TGTGCCAGCAGCTTATCCACAGGATTCTCTGGAAACACCATATATTTT. Translating it yields CASSLSTGFSGNTIYF.

The V call is TRBV20-1, the J call TRBJ2-5; 9 nucleotides agree with TRBD1. J lost 5 bases, V lost 3 bases, and 10 bases had no gene match. CDR3 size: 15 residues. The germline V gene has CDR1 DFQATT and CDR2 SNEGSKA (reference sequence). The CDR3 spells CSARGVGTGPETQYF. CDR3 DNA: TGCAGTGCTAGGGGTGTAGGGACAGGGCCCGAGACCCAGTACTTC.

This clonotype was counted at least ten times. V usage is TRBV11-2 and J usage is TRBJ2-2; 12 bases are shared with TRBD2. With V trimmed by 4 bases and J by 8 bases, 5 bases remained unmatched. This CDR3 region has 15 residues. Germline-derived CDR1 and CDR2 are SGHAT and FQNNGV. The CDR3 here is CASSSLGLAGGELFF. CDR3 sequence (DNA): TGTGCCAGCAGCTCCCTCGGACTAGCGGGAGGGGAGCTGTTTTTT.

This clonotype was seen more than once but under ten times. The chain combines TRBV20-1 with TRBJ2-5; 12 bases map to TRBD2. The V gene end was trimmed by 5 bases and the J gene end by 3 bases; junction bases not matched to a gene: 7. The germline V gene encodes CDR1 DFQATT and CDR2 SNEGSKA (reference sequence). The CDR3 covers 15 residues. CDR3 sequence: CSAPATSGRKETQYF. The DNA of the CDR3 is TGCAGTGCTCCCGCGACTAGCGGGAGAAAAGAGACCCAGTACTTC.

This clonotype was detected only a few times. The chain joins TRBV7-9 to TRBJ1-4; no firm D call. V lost 5 bases, J lost 3 bases, and 1 base lay in between. The CDR3 is 11 residues long. Looked up from germline, CDR1 is SEHNR and CDR2 is FQNEAQ (reference sequence). CDR3 coding DNA: TGTGCCAGCAGCCCTAATGAAAAACTGTTTTTT. Translation gives CASSPNEKLFF. The full variable domain, in which reference TRBV7-9 and TRBJ1-4 provide the parts outside the CDR3, is DTGVSQNPRHKITKRGQNVTFRCDPISEHNRLYWYRQTLGQGPEFLTYFQNEAQLEKSRLLSDRFSAERPKGSFSTLEIQRTEQGDSAMYLCASSPNEKLFFGSGTQLSVL.

The rearrangement links TRBV9 to TRBJ2-3; the D gene is possibly TRBD2 (6 bases). CDR3 size: 14 residues. Trimming left V 4 bases short and J 5 bases short, with 14 bases between. Germline V gene sequence: CDR1 SGDLS, CDR2 YYNGEE. The CDR3 DNA follows: TGTGCCAGCAGCTCCCGCGGGAAAGGAGATACGCAGTATTTT. This codes for CASSSRGKGDTQYF.

The chain has TRBV5-5 and TRBJ2-3; 7 positions match TRBD1. This CDR3 is 13 amino acids long. In germline, CDR1 is SGHKS, CDR2 YYEKEE (reference sequence). V was clipped by 0 bases and J by 7 bases; unmatched bases: 2. CDR3 DNA: TGTGCCAGCAGCTTGGGGGGACAGAATACGCAGTATTTT. Protein product: CASSLGGQNTQYF.

This clonotype was picked up many times. The rearrangement links TRBV20-1 to TRBJ2-7; 10 bases match TRBD2. This CDR3 spans 16 amino acids. Germline V gives CDR1 DFQATT, CDR2 SNEGSKA (reference sequence). Trimming took 3 bases from V and 2 from J; bases not matched to a gene: 10. The CDR3 loop is CSASPLLAGATYEQYF. In DNA form, the CDR3 reads TGCAGTGCTAGCCCGCTTCTAGCGGGGGCGACCTACGAGCAGTACTTC.

This clonotype was observed a handful of times. The CDR3 DNA reads TGTGCCATCAGTGAGGGGGTCTCTGGAAACACCATATATTTT. This encodes CAISEGVSGNTIYF. The rearrangement uses TRBV10-3 and TRBJ1-3; unclear D gene. This CDR3 has 14 amino acids. Per germline, CDR1 ENHRY and CDR2 SYGVKD. Trimming stripped 2 bases from V and 0 bases from J, with 5 bases between.

This clonotype was seen a handful of times. V gene TRBV7-9 combines with J gene TRBJ2-7, with 8 bases matching TRBD2. Looked up from germline, CDR1 is SEHNR and CDR2 is FQNEAQ (reference sequence). V trimming: 2 bases; J trimming: 6 bases; junction bases outside the gene matches: 6. CDR3 length equals 14 residues. For the CDR3, the DNA is TGTGCCAGCAGCTTAATCCGGGAGGGAGGCGAGCAGTACTTC. Amino acid sequence: CASSLIREGGEQYF.

The J gene is TRBJ1-6, the V gene TRBV5-1; 9 bases line up with TRBD1. Germline-derived CDR1 and CDR2 are SGHRS and YFSETQ. This CDR3 is built from 15 residues. V was clipped by 1 base and J by 5 bases; unmatched bases: 1. CDR3: CASSLTGGHNSPLHF. DNA of the CDR3: TGCGCCAGCAGCTTGACAGGGGGCCATAATTCACCCCTCCACTTT.

The rearrangement links TRBV6-2 or TRBV6-3 to TRBJ2-1, with 13 bases aligning to TRBD2. The CDR3 runs to 18 residues. Germline V gene lookup returns CDR1 MNHEY and CDR2 SVGEGT. Losses at the gene ends were 2 bases for V and 3 bases for J; bases not matched to a gene: 7. CDR3 region: CASSYARLAGGIYNEQFF. The CDR3 DNA reads TGTGCCAGCAGTTACGCCCGACTAGCGGGGGGAATCTACAATGAGCAGTTCTTC.

This clonotype was seen only a few times. The chain carries TRBV6-1 and TRBJ1-4; possible D gene TRBD1, 6 bases. CDR3 length: 15 amino acids. V lost 6 bases, J lost 8 bases, and 19 bases lay in between. In germline, CDR1 is MNHNS, CDR2 SASEGT. The CDR3 loop reads CASRGKRGSAEKLFF. The CDR3 DNA follows: TGTGCCAGCAGGGGGAAAAGGGGGTCGGCGGAAAAACTGTTTTTT.

The table lists this clonotype with a few counts. The J gene is TRBJ1-2, the V gene TRBV28; unclear D gene. Between the trimmed V and J ends, which lost 5 bases and 2 bases, there was a span of 12 bases. CDR1 is MDHEN and CDR2 is SYDVKM in the germline V gene. The CDR3 loop spans 14 amino acids. The DNA for the CDR3 is TGTGCCAGCAGTGACCCGGGTCCGAACTATGGCTACACCTTC. Encoded protein: CASSDPGPNYGYTF.

This clonotype was counted between two and nine times. This chain joins TRBV20-1 and TRBJ2-7; D is uncertain. CDR3 length: 15 amino acids. The V gene's germline CDR1 is DFQATT and CDR2 SNEGSKA (reference sequence). V gave up 4 bases and J gave up 5 bases, with 21 bases separating them. The CDR3 protein is CSATYIGEGRHEQYF. DNA for the CDR3: TGCAGTGCTACCTATATCGGAGAAGGCAGGCACGAGCAGTACTTC.

This clonotype was counted between two and nine times. The chain has TRBV7-9 and TRBJ2-1; weak D call: TRBD2 (5 bases). From germline, CDR1 is SEHNR and CDR2 FQNEAQ (reference sequence). CDR3 length: 17 residues. Trimming removed 0 bases from V and 2 bases from J, with 14 bases in between. The CDR3 DNA follows: TGTGCCAGCAGCTTAGCGGATGGGCTAGCAGCCTACAATGAGCAGTTCTTC. The encoded protein is CASSLADGLAAYNEQFF. Supplemented by reference TRBV7-9 and TRBJ2-1, the full variable domain reads DTGVSQNPRHKITKRGQNVTFRCDPISEHNRLYWYRQTLGQGPEFLTYFQNEAQLEKSRLLSDRFSAERPKGSFSTLEIQRTEQGDSAMYLCASSLADGLAAYNEQFFGPGTRLTVL.

This clonotype occurred a few times. The chain joins TRBV12-3 or TRBV12-4 to TRBJ2-5; tentatively, D is TRBD2 (5 bases). CDR3 length: 13 amino acids. The V gene lost 8 bases and the J gene lost 4 bases, with 14 bases spanning the gap. In nucleotides, the CDR3 is TGTGCCAGCCGTGAGGGAATTGTAGAGACCCAGTACTTC. Translation: CASREGIVETQYF.

This clonotype was seen only a few times. This chain connects TRBV28 to TRBJ2-6; no reliable D call. Trimming removed 2 bases from V and 1 base from J, with 9 bases in between. Germline V gene sequence: CDR1 MDHEN, CDR2 SYDVKM. This CDR3 is built from 16 residues. The CDR3 sequence: CASSLPQESGANVLTF. DNA for the CDR3: TGTGCCAGCAGTTTACCCCAGGAATCTGGGGCCAACGTCCTGACTTTC.

This clonotype was found a few times. V is TRBV7-9 and J is TRBJ1-1; D unresolved. CDR1 and CDR2 (germline): SEHNR, FQNEAQ (reference sequence). The CDR3 is made up of 12 amino acids. Trimming shortened V by 4 bases and J by 6 bases, and 9 bases separated the two germline ends. CDR3 amino acids: CASSWTVAEAFF. CDR3 DNA: TGTGCCAGCAGCTGGACCGTGGCTGAAGCTTTCTTT.

The chain carries TRBV7-8 and TRBJ2-7, with a weak D call TRBD2 (6 bases). The CDR3 consists of 16 residues. Germline assignment: CDR1 SGHVS and CDR2 FQNEAQ. The germline V and J ends were trimmed by 4 bases and 3 bases, with 19 bases remaining between them. The CDR3 sequence is CASSSTSGTYSYEQYF. The DNA for the CDR3 is TGTGCCAGCAGCTCGACCTCAGGGACTTACAGCTACGAGCAGTACTTC. The full variable domain, its missing parts supplied by reference TRBV7-8 and TRBJ2-7, is GAGVSQSPRYKVAKRGQDVALRCDPISGHVSLFWYQQALGQGPEFLTYFQNEAQLDKSGLPSDRFFAERPEGSVSTLKIQRTQQEDSAVYLCASSSTSGTYSYEQYFGPGTRLTVT.

This clonotype was seen only a few times. This chain links TRBV20-1 with TRBJ2-1; TRBD2 matches at 9 bases. The V segment lost 4 bases and the J segment 2 bases; nucleotides outside the gene matches: 6. The CDR3 contains 15 residues. Germline assignment: CDR1 DFQATT and CDR2 SNEGSKA (reference sequence). The CDR3 nucleotides are TGCAGTGCTATGGGGGGACTAGCAACCTACAATGAGCAGTTCTTC. Protein product: CSAMGGLATYNEQFF.

This chain uses TRBV6-2 or TRBV6-3 with TRBJ2-7, with 10 bases lining up with TRBD2. Germline V lookup: CDR1 MNHEY, CDR2 SVGEGT. The length of the CDR3 is 14 residues. The CDR3 sequence: CPTRGSGGTYEQYF. The DNA for the CDR3 is TGTCCAACCCGCGGTAGCGGGGGGACCTACGAGCAGTACTTC.

The V call is TRBV4-3, the J call TRBJ1-4, with D maybe TRBD1 (5 bases). Germline V gene data show CDR1 as LGHNA and CDR2 as YSLEER. Trimming took off 0 bases at V and 7 bases at J, with 12 bases between the two ends. The CDR3 covers 15 residues. The CDR3 sequence: CASSQEGVPSEKLFF. Here the CDR3 DNA reads TGCGCCAGCAGCCAAGAGGGGGTCCCTAGTGAAAAACTGTTTTTT.

V is TRBV12-3 or TRBV12-4 and J is TRBJ1-4, with 8 bases fitting TRBD1. The V and J ends lost 3 bases and 8 bases, in that order; junction bases with no gene match: 5. CDR3 length: 14 amino acids. CDR3 protein: CASSFRAGGEKLFF. CDR3 coding DNA: TGTGCCAGCAGTTTTCGGGCAGGGGGCGAAAAACTGTTTTTT.

This clonotype was counted between two and nine times. The chain couples TRBV19 to TRBJ1-3; D may be TRBD1 (5 bases). Germline CDR1 LNHDA, CDR2 SQIVND (reference sequence). Trimming took 5 bases from V and 0 from J, leaving 20 bases between them. This CDR3 has 18 amino acids. CDR3 coding DNA: TGTGCCAGTAGTCCCTTGGGGGACCCGACCAGCTCTGGAAACACCATATATTTT. Translated: CASSPLGDPTSSGNTIYF.

This chain links TRBV6-1 with TRBJ2-5; TRBD2 matches 7 bases. CDR1 is MNHNS and CDR2 is SASEGT in the germline V gene. CDR3 length: 16 residues. Losses at the gene ends were 1 base for V and 0 bases for J; bases not matched to a gene: 5. CDR3 residues: CASSEGTRGNQETQYF. The CDR3 bases are TGTGCCAGCAGTGAAGGGACTAGGGGAAACCAAGAGACCCAGTACTTC.

This clonotype has more than one count but fewer than ten. The V and J genes are TRBV5-1 and TRBJ1-1, with D unresolved. The CDR3 runs to 13 residues. The germline V gene has CDR1 SGHRS and CDR2 YFSETQ. V was pared by 1 base and J by 1 base, with 5 bases between. Here the CDR3 reads CASSLYTNTEAFF. CDR3 nucleotides: TGCGCCAGCAGCTTGTACACGAACACTGAAGCTTTCTTT.

The chain joins TRBV20-1 to TRBJ2-7; D remains ambiguous. Germline CDR1 reads DFQATT; CDR2 reads SNEGSKA (reference sequence). V was shortened by 3 bases and J by 2 bases, with 5 bases between the two germline ends. CDR3 length: 11 residues. The CDR3 DNA reads TGCAGTGCTAGCCGAACCTACGAGCAGTACTTC. This sequence encodes CSASRTYEQYF.

Of note for this clonotype: Its ends do not fully match the called genes, so a read error is possible. The genes are TRBV6-1 and TRBJ2-7, with D maybe TRBD2 (6 bases). This CDR3 is 14 amino acids long. The germline CDR1 and CDR2 sequences are MNHNS and SASEGT. The CDR3 bases are TGTGCCAGCAGTCAAGCAACGGGAGTTTCCGAGCAGTACTTC. Translated, it gives CASSQATGVSEQYF.